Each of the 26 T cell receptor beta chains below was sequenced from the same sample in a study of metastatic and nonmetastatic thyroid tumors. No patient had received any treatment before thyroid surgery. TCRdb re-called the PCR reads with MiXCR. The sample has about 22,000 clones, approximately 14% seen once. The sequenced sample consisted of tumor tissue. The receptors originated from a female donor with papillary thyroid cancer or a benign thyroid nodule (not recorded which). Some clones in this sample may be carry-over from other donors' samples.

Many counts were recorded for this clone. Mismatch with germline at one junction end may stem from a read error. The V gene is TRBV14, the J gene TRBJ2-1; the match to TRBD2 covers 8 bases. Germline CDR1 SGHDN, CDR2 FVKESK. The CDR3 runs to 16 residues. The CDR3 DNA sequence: TGTACCAGCAGCCAAAAACTTGCGGGAGGTTTAAATGTGCAGTTCTTC. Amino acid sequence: CTSSQKLAGGLNVQFF.

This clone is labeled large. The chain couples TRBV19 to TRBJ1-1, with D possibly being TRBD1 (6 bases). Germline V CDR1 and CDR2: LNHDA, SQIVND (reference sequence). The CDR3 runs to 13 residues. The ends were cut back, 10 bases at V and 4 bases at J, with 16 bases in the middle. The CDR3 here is CATLEGGFTEAFF. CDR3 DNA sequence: TGTGCCACCCTGGAGGGGGGCTTCACTGAAGCTTTCTTT.

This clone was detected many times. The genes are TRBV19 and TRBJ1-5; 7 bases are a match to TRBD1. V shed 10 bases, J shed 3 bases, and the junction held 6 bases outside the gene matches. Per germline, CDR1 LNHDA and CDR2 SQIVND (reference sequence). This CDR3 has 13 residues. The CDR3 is CATRGAINQPQHF. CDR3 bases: TGTGCCACCAGGGGGGCGATCAATCAGCCCCAGCATTTT. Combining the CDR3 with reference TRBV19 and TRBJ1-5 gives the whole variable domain DGGITQSPKYLFRKEGQNVTLSCEQNLNHDAMYWYRQDPGQGLRLIYYSQIVNDFQKGDIAEGYSVSREKKESFPLTVTSAQKNPTAFYLCATRGAINQPQHFGDGTRLSIL.

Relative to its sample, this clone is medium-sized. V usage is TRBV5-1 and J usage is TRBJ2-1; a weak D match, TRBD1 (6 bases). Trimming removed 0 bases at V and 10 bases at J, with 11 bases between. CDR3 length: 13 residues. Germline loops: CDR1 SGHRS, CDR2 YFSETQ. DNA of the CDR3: TGCGCCAGCAGCTTGGGAGGGGGAGACGAGCAGTTCTTC. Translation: CASSLGGGDEQFF.

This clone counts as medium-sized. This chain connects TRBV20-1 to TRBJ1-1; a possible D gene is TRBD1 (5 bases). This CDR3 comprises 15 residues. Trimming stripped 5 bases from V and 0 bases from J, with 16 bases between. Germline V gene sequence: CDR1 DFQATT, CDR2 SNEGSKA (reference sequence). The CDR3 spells CSAGGPGQVNTEAFF. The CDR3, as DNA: TGCAGTGCTGGGGGACCGGGGCAGGTGAACACTGAAGCTTTCTTT.

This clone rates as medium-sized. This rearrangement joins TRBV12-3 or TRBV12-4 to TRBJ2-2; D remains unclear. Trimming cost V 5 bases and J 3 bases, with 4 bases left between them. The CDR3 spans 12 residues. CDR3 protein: CASSRDTGELFF. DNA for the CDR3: TGTGCCAGCAGTCGGGACACCGGGGAGCTGTTTTTT.

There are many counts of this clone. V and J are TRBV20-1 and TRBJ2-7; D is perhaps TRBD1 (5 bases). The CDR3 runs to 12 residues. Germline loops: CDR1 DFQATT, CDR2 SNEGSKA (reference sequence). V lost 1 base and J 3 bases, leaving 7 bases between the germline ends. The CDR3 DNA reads TGCAGTGCTAGAGTCAGGGACTACGAGCAGTACTTC. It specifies CSARVRDYEQYF.

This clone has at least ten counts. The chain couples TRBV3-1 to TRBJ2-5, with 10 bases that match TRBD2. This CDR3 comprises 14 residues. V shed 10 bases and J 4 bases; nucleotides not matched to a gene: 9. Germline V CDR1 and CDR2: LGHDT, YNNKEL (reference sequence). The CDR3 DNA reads TGTGCCAACTTAGCGGGAGGCGGGGGAGAGACCCAGTACTTC. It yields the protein CANLAGGGGETQYF.

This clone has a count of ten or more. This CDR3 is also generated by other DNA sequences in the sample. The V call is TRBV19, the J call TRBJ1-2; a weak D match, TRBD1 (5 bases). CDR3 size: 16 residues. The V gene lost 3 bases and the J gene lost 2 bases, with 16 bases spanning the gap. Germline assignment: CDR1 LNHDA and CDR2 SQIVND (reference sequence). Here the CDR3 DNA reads TGTGCCAGTAGTATCAATTGGGGGACGACCAACTATGGCTACACCTTC. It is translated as CASSINWGTTNYGYTF.

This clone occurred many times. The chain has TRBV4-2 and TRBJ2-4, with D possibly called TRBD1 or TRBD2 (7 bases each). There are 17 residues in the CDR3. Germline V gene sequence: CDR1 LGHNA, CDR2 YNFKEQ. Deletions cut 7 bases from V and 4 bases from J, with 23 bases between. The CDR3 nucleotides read TGTGCCAGCATCCAGGGGGGGGGAGGCCCCCAAAAAAACATTCAGTACTTC. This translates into CASIQGGGGPQKNIQYF.

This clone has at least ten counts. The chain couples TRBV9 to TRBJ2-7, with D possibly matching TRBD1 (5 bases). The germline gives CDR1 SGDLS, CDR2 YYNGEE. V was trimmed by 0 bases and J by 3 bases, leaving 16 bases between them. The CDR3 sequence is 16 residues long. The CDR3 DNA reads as TGTGCCAGCAGCGTAGGGGTGGGGCCGAAGATCTACGAGCAGTACTTC. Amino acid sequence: CASSVGVGPKIYEQYF.

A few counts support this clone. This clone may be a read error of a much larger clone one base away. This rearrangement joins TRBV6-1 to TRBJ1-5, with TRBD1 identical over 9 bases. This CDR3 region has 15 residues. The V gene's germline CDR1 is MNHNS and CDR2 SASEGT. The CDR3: CTSIDTGGADQPQHF. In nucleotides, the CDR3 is TGTACCAGCATCGATACAGGGGGCGCAGATCAGCCCCAGCATTTT.

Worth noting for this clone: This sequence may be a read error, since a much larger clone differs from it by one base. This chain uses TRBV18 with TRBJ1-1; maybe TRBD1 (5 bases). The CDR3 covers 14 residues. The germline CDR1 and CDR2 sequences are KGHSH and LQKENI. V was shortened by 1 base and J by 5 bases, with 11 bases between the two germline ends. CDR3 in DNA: TGTGCCAGCTCACCACGCAGGGAGAAAACTGAAGCTTTCTTT. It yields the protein CASSPRREKTEAFF.

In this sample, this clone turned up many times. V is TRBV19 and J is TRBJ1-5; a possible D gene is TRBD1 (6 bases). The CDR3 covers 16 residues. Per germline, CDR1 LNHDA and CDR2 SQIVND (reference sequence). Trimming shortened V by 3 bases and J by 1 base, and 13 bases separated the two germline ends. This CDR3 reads CASSIEGGASNQPQHF. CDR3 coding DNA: TGTGCCAGTAGTATCGAGGGGGGGGCAAGCAATCAGCCCCAGCATTTT.

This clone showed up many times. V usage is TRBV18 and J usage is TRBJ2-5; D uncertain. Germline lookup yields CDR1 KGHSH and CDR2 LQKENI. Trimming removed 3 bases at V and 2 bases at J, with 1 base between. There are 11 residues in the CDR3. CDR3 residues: CASSPQETQYF. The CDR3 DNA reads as TGTGCCAGCTCACCGCAAGAGACCCAGTACTTC.

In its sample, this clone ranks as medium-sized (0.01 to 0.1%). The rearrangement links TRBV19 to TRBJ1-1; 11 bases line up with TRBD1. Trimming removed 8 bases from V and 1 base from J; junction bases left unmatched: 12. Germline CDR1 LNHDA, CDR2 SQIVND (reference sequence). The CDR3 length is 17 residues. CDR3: CASRYGQGAVRNTEAFF. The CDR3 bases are TGTGCCAGTCGGTACGGACAGGGGGCTGTGAGGAACACTGAAGCTTTCTTT. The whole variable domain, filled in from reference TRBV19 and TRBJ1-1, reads DGGITQSPKYLFRKEGQNVTLSCEQNLNHDAMYWYRQDPGQGLRLIYYSQIVNDFQKGDIAEGYSVSREKKESFPLTVTSAQKNPTAFYLCASRYGQGAVRNTEAFFGQGTRLTVV.

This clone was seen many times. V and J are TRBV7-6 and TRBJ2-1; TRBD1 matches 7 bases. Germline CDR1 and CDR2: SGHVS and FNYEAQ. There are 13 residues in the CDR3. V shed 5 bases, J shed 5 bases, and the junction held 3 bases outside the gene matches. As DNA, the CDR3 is TGTGCCAGCAGCGCGGACAGGAACAATGAGCAGTTCTTC. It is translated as CASSADRNNEQFF.

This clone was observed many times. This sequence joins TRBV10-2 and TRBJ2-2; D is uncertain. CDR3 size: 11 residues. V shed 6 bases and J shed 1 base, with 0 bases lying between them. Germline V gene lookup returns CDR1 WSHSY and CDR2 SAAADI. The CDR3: CASRNTGELFF. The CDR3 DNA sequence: TGCGCCAGCAGGAACACCGGGGAGCTGTTTTTT.

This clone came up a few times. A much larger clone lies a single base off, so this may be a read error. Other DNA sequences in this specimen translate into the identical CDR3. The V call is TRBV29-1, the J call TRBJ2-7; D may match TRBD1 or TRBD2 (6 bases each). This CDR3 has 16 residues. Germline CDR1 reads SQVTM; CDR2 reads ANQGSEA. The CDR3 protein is CSVEGAEGGPPYEQYF. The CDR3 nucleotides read TGCAGCGTCGAAGGGGCCGAGGGGGGCCCACCCTACGAGCAGTACTTC.

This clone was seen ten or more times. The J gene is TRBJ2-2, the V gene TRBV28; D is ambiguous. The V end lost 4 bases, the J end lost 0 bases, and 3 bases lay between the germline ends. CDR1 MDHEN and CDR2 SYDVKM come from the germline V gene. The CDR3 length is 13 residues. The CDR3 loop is CASSYSNTGELFF. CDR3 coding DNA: TGTGCCAGCAGTTATTCGAACACCGGGGAGCTGTTTTTT.

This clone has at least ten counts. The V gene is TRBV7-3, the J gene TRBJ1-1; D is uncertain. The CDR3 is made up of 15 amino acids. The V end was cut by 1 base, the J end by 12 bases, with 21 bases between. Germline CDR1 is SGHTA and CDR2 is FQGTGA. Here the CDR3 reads CASSLIPGSPLNTFF. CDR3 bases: TGTGCCAGCAGCTTAATCCCAGGCAGCCCGTTGAATACTTTCTTT.

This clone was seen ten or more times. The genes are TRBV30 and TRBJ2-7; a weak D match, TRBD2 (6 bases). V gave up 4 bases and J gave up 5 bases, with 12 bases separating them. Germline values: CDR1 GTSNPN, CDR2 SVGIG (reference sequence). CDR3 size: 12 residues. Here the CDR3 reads CAWTQRRDEQYF. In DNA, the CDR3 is TGTGCCTGGACCCAGAGGAGGGACGAGCAGTACTTC.

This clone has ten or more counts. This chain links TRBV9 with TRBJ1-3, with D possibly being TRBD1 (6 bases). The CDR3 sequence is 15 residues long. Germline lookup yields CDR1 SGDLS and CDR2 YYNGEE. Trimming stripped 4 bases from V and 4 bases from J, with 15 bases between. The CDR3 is CASSRNRQDGNTIYF. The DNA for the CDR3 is TGTGCCAGCAGCCGTAACAGACAGGACGGAAACACCATATATTTT. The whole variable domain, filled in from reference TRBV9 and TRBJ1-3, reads DSGVTQTPKHLITATGQRVTLRCSPRSGDLSVYWYQQSLDQGLQFLIQYYNGEERAKGNILERFSAQQFPDLHSELNLSSLELGDSALYFCASSRNRQDGNTIYFGEGSWLTVV.

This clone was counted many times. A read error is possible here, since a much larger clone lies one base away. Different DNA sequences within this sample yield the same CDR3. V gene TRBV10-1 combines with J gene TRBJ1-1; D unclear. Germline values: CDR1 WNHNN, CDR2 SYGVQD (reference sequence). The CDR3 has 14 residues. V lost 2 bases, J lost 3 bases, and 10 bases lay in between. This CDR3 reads CASSEGPRDTEAFF. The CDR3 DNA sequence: TGCGCCAGCAGTGAGGGCCCGAGAGACACTGAAGCTTTCTTT.

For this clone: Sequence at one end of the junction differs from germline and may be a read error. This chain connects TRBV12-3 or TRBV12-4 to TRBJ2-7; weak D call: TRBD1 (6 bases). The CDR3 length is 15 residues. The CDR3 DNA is TGCGCCAGCAGTACGCCATCGACAGGTACCTACGAGCAGTACTTC. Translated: CASSTPSTGTYEQYF.

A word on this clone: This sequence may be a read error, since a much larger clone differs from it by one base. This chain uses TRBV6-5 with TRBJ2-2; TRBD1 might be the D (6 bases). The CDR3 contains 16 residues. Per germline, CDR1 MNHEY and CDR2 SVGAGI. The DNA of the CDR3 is TGTGCCAGCAGTTCGCAGGGGCACTCGAACACCTGGGAGCTGTTTTTT. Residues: CASSSQGHSNTWELFF.